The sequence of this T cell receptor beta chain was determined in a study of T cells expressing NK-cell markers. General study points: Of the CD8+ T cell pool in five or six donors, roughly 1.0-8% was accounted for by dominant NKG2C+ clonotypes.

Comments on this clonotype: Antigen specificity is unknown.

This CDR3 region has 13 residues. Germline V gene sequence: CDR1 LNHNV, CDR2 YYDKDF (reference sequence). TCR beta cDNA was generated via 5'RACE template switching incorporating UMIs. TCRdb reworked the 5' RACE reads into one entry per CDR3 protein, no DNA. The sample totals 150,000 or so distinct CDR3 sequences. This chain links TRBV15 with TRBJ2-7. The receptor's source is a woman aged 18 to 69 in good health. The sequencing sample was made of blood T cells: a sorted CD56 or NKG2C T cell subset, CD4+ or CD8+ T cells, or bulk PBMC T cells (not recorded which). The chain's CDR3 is CATSRDTAYEQYF.